The 32 T cell receptor beta chains below come from one sample, sequenced in a study of Tregs in tolerant kidney transplant recipients (dated by TCRdb to about 2019). No antigen has been assigned to these receptors. Libraries were constructed by the immunoSEQ multiplex PCR assay. TCRdb carries this immuneACCESS record with in-frame sequences only. Its versions omit some clonotypes, under half of them owing to an unresolved V gene in the studies checked, with the rest unexplained. The sample yields fewer than 20,000 clones; about two thirds were counted once. Of the sample, around 3.5% is held by the ten largest clones. The sequencing input was Tregs from blood cultured with allogeneic cells. The receptors were sampled from a human donor in good health.

The rearrangement links TRBV7-2 to TRBJ2-3, with 12 bases identical to TRBD2. The CDR3 is 14 residues long. The V and J ends lost 5 bases and 14 bases, in that order; junction bases with no gene match: 11. CDR1 SGHTA and CDR2 FQGNSA come from the germline V gene. For the CDR3, the DNA is TGTGCCAGCAGCCCCCACCAGACTAGCGGGGGTTTGTATTTT. It codes for CASSPHQTSGGLYF.

In this sample, this clone turned up a few times. The chain couples TRBV4-1 to TRBJ1-5, with a tentative D call TRBD1 (6 bases). Trimming pared 0 bases from V and 4 bases from J, leaving 10 bases between. This CDR3 region has 15 residues. Germline-derived CDR1 and CDR2 are MGHRA and YSYEKL. The CDR3: CASSQEPGVNQPQHF. The DNA for the CDR3 is TGCGCCAGCAGCCAAGAGCCAGGGGTGAATCAGCCCCAGCATTTT.

The chain is built from TRBV5-1 and TRBJ2-7; a weak D match, TRBD1 (6 bases). With 4 bases removed from V and 6 bases from J, the gap between germline ends came to 11 bases. The CDR3 covers 12 residues. CDR1 and CDR2 from the germline V gene are SGHRS and YFSETQ. The CDR3: CASSLQGPEQYF. The CDR3 coding sequence is TGCGCCAGCAGCCTACAGGGACCCGAGCAGTACTTC.

By sample fraction, this clone is medium-sized. V usage is TRBV6-6 and J usage is TRBJ2-7; D ambiguous. Trimming left V 7 bases short and J 0 bases short, with 13 bases between. Germline V gives CDR1 MNHNY, CDR2 SVGAGI (reference sequence). The CDR3 length is 14 residues. The DNA for the CDR3 is TGTGCCAGCATCGGGTGGGATAGCTCCTACGAGCAGTACTTC. Amino acid sequence: CASIGWDSSYEQYF.

Only one count was recorded for this clone. The J gene is TRBJ2-5, the V gene TRBV7-9; no reliable D call. The V end lost 3 bases, the J end lost 10 bases, and 15 bases lay between the germline ends. In germline, CDR1 is SEHNR, CDR2 FQNEAQ (reference sequence). This CDR3 is built from 13 residues. The chain's CDR3 is CASSLRTEVFQYF. The CDR3 bases are TGTGCCAGCAGCTTGCGAACCGAAGTCTTCCAGTACTTC.

This chain uses TRBV9 with TRBJ1-4; TRBD1 might be the D (5 bases). The CDR3 extends over 15 amino acids. Germline V gene data show CDR1 as SGDLS and CDR2 as YYNGEE. V was cut by 4 bases and J by 6 bases, with 16 bases left in between. The CDR3 region is CASSPSLEGHEKLFF. In DNA, the CDR3 is TGTGCCAGCAGCCCATCCTTGGAGGGGCATGAAAAACTGTTTTTT.

The rearrangement uses TRBV14 and TRBJ1-1; 10 bases are a match to TRBD1. The length of the CDR3 is 15 residues. The V segment lost 2 bases and the J segment 9 bases; nucleotides outside the gene matches: 9. Germline CDR1 is SGHDN and CDR2 is FVKESK. The CDR3 loop reads CASSQPTGGRAQAFF. CDR3 DNA: TGTGCCAGCAGCCAACCGACAGGGGGCCGAGCGCAAGCTTTCTTT.

The CDR3 bases are TGTGCCATCCTTCGGAGTCAAGACAGGGAGTGGGCCGGGGAGCTGTTTTTT. This codes for CAILRSQDREWAGELFF. The rearrangement joins TRBV10-3 to TRBJ2-2; 7 bases fit TRBD1. CDR3 size: 17 residues. Germline V gene lookup returns CDR1 ENHRY and CDR2 SYGVKD. The V and J ends lost 8 bases and 6 bases, in that order; junction bases with no gene match: 18.

The V gene is TRBV6-6, the J gene TRBJ1-4; D may be TRBD1 (6 bases). The germline V and J ends were trimmed by 3 bases and 8 bases, with 19 bases remaining between them. Per the germline V gene, CDR1 is MNHNY and CDR2 is SVGAGI (reference sequence). The CDR3 has 16 residues. The CDR3 DNA is TGTGCCAGCAGTTATGCCCGGCGGGGGGGGCCCGAAAAACTGTTTTTT. Its protein product is CASSYARRGGPEKLFF.

The rearrangement links TRBV6-7 to TRBJ1-1; the D is unclear. TRBV6-7 is designated an ORF whose function remains uncertain. The V end lost 5 bases, the J end lost 1 base, and 5 bases lay between the germline ends. This CDR3 contains 12 residues. The CDR3 DNA reads TGTGCCAGCAGTCGGTCGAACACTGAAGCTTTCTTT. Amino acid sequence: CASSRSNTEAFF.

This clone occurred a few times. This chain links TRBV6-6 with TRBJ1-3; D is ambiguous. This CDR3 comprises 14 residues. The germline CDR1 and CDR2 sequences are MNHNY and SVGAGI (reference sequence). The V end lost 5 bases, the J end lost 4 bases, and 12 bases lay between the germline ends. The CDR3 DNA sequence: TGTGCCAGCAGTCCTGACACAGCAGGAAACACCATATATTTT. It specifies CASSPDTAGNTIYF.

The chain uses TRBV30 and TRBJ2-3; D perhaps matches TRBD1 (6 bases). Per germline, CDR1 GTSNPN and CDR2 SVGIG (reference sequence). The CDR3 has 12 residues. V was shortened by 3 bases and J by 7 bases, with 11 bases between the two germline ends. CDR3 protein: CAWSIDRYTQYF. CDR3 bases: TGTGCCTGGAGCATCGACAGGTATACGCAGTATTTT.

This chain joins TRBV20-1 and TRBJ2-5; D is unclear. The CDR3 contains 11 residues. The germline gives CDR1 DFQATT, CDR2 SNEGSKA (reference sequence). V shed 3 bases and J shed 7 bases, with 9 bases lying between them. The CDR3 DNA sequence: TGCAGTGCTAGTCTAGTGGGGACCCAGTACTTC. Amino acids: CSASLVGTQYF.

The chain is built from TRBV5-1 and TRBJ2-3; D is unresolved. The germline CDR1 and CDR2 sequences are SGHRS and YFSETQ. V was cut by 2 bases and J by 5 bases, with 9 bases left in between. The CDR3 is 13 amino acids. The CDR3 coding sequence is TGCGCCAGCAGCTTAGGATACGGAGATACGCAGTATTTT. It specifies CASSLGYGDTQYF.

This chain links TRBV18 with TRBJ1-5; D may be TRBD1 (6 bases). The CDR3 totals 15 residues. Trimming left V 3 bases short and J 5 bases short, with 14 bases between. CDR1 and CDR2 from the germline V gene are KGHSH and LQKENI. CDR3 residues: CASSPQQGTDQPQHF. CDR3 DNA: TGTGCCAGCTCACCGCAGCAGGGGACGGATCAGCCCCAGCATTTT. The complete variable domain, with remaining parts taken from reference TRBV18 and TRBJ1-5, reads NAGVMQNPRHLVRRRGQEARLRCSPMKGHSHVYWYRQLPEEGLKFMVYLQKENIIDESGMPKERFSAEFPKEGPSILRIQQVVRGDSAAYFCASSPQQGTDQPQHFGDGTRLSIL.

This clone was observed once. The chain is built from TRBV25-1 and TRBJ2-3, with 10 nucleotides matching TRBD2. V lost 6 bases, J lost 0 bases, and 9 bases stayed unmatched. The CDR3 extends over 17 amino acids. CDR1 MGHDK and CDR2 SYGVNS come from the germline V gene. This CDR3 is CASSSSSGGISTDTQYF. The CDR3, as DNA: TGTGCCAGCAGCTCCTCTAGCGGGGGCATAAGCACAGATACGCAGTATTTT.

The rearrangement joins TRBV7-2 to TRBJ2-1, with 10 bases lining up with TRBD2. The length of the CDR3 is 16 residues. Germline V gene sequence: CDR1 SGHTA, CDR2 FQGNSA. V was clipped by 1 base and J by 8 bases; unmatched bases: 8. CDR3 residues: CASSLGASGGAYEQFF. CDR3 sequence (DNA): TGTGCCAGCAGCTTAGGGGCCAGCGGGGGGGCCTATGAGCAGTTCTTC.

This clone turned up a few times. J is TRBJ1-5 and V is TRBV5-1; no definite D call. CDR1 is SGHRS and CDR2 is YFSETQ in the germline V gene. CDR3 length: 15 residues. The V end lost 0 bases, the J end lost 0 bases, and 7 bases lay between the germline ends. The CDR3 is CASSLDPFSNQPQHF. CDR3 DNA sequence: TGCGCCAGCAGCTTGGATCCCTTTAGCAATCAGCCCCAGCATTTT. The variable domain in full, completed from reference TRBV5-1 and TRBJ1-5, reads KAGVTQTPRYLIKTRGQQVTLSCSPISGHRSVSWYQQTPGQGLQFLFEYFSETQRNKGNFPGRFSGRQFSNSRSEMNVSTLELGDSALYLCASSLDPFSNQPQHFGDGTRLSIL.

V is TRBV9 and J is TRBJ2-6; a possible D gene is TRBD2 (6 bases). Germline values: CDR1 SGDLS, CDR2 YYNGEE. CDR3 length: 16 amino acids. Deletions cut 3 bases from V and 2 bases from J, with 12 bases between. CDR3 sequence (DNA): TGTGCCAGCAGCGCCGGCAGGGAGGCTGGGGCCAACGTCCTGACTTTC. This sequence encodes CASSAGREAGANVLTF.

CDR3 in amino acids: CSVTRMGNTEAFF. The CDR3 DNA follows: TGCAGCGTTACGAGGATGGGGAACACTGAAGCTTTCTTT. V usage is TRBV29-1 and J usage is TRBJ1-1; D ambiguous. Germline V lookup: CDR1 SQVTM, CDR2 ANQGSEA. V gave up 5 bases and J gave up 1 base, with 11 bases separating them. This CDR3 contains 13 residues.

In its sample, this clone was seen a few times. This rearrangement joins TRBV2 to TRBJ1-1; D is possibly TRBD1 (5 bases). Trimming removed 0 bases at V and 3 bases at J, with 8 bases between. Per germline, CDR1 SNHLY and CDR2 FYNNEI. This CDR3 comprises 14 residues. Written as DNA, the CDR3 is TGTGCCAGCAGTGAAGCGGGGGAATACACTGAAGCTTTCTTT. Residues: CASSEAGEYTEAFF.

The chain joins TRBV5-1 to TRBJ1-1; no definite D call. Trimming stripped 5 bases from V and 3 bases from J, with 14 bases between. This CDR3 has 14 amino acids. Germline lookup yields CDR1 SGHRS and CDR2 YFSETQ. This CDR3 is CASSLTGRHTEAFF. CDR3 coding DNA: TGCGCCAGCAGTTTGACGGGCAGGCACACTGAAGCTTTCTTT.

The chain has TRBV7-9 and TRBJ2-7, with D perhaps assigned TRBD1 or TRBD2 (5 bases each). The germline V gene encodes CDR1 SEHNR and CDR2 FQNEAQ (reference sequence). CDR3 size: 16 residues. The ends were cut back, 5 bases at V and 6 bases at J, with 23 bases in the middle. CDR3 amino acids: CASSPGRGTPEGEQYF. CDR3 in DNA: TGTGCCAGCAGCCCTGGCCGTGGGACGCCGGAAGGCGAGCAGTACTTC.

This clone has only a few counts. The V gene is TRBV7-2, the J gene TRBJ2-7; D may correspond to TRBD1 or TRBD2 (5 bases each). Trimming pared 3 bases from V and 8 bases from J, leaving 17 bases between. The CDR3 extends over 14 amino acids. Germline assignment: CDR1 SGHTA and CDR2 FQGNSA. CDR3 coding DNA: TGTGCCAGCAGCTTGGGCCGTCGGGGCGGCAAGCAGTACTTC. It codes for CASSLGRRGGKQYF.

The chain carries TRBV6-6 and TRBJ1-1, with 7 bases matching TRBD1. V lost 5 bases, J lost 0 bases, and 6 bases stayed unmatched. From germline, CDR1 is MNHNY and CDR2 SVGAGI (reference sequence). This CDR3 spans 15 amino acids. DNA of the CDR3: TGTGCCAGCAGTCGGTCGGGACAGCTGAACACTGAAGCTTTCTTT. It is translated as CASSRSGQLNTEAFF.

This sequence joins TRBV7-2 and TRBJ2-7; no reliable D call. V lost 0 bases and J 1 base, leaving 7 bases between the germline ends. The V gene's germline CDR1 is SGHTA and CDR2 FQGNSA. The CDR3 sequence is 14 residues long. The CDR3 loop is CASSLAFLSYEQYF. The CDR3 DNA reads TGTGCCAGCAGCTTAGCGTTCCTATCCTACGAGCAGTACTTC.

The V gene is TRBV6-5, the J gene TRBJ1-1; no clear D. V was clipped by 5 bases and J by 7 bases, with 8 bases between them. In germline, CDR1 is MNHEY, CDR2 SVGAGI. The CDR3 has 11 amino acids. In DNA form, the CDR3 reads TGTGCCAGCAGTCGGGGAGTTGAAGCTTTCTTT. Translation gives CASSRGVEAFF.

This rearrangement joins TRBV20-1 to TRBJ2-7; tentatively, D is TRBD1 or TRBD2 (5 bases each). Germline V gene data show CDR1 as DFQATT and CDR2 as SNEGSKA (reference sequence). The CDR3 runs to 11 residues. V lost 8 bases, J lost 4 bases, and 12 bases lay in between. The CDR3 DNA reads as TGCAGTTATGGGGACGGGTACGAGCAGTACTTC. It is translated as CSYGDGYEQYF.

The J gene is TRBJ2-7, the V gene TRBV18; possibly TRBD1 for D (5 bases). V was clipped by 3 bases and J by 10 bases, with 19 bases between them. The CDR3 has 14 amino acids. CDR1 and CDR2 (germline): KGHSH, LQKENI. The CDR3 is CASSPLDRATYQYF. DNA of the CDR3: TGTGCCAGCTCACCCCTCGACAGAGCAACATACCAGTACTTC.

This clone was observed a handful of times. The chain employs TRBV2 and TRBJ2-5; 7 bases line up with TRBD1. The germline V gene has CDR1 SNHLY and CDR2 FYNNEI. The CDR3 sequence is 13 residues long. The junction had 6 bases not matched to a gene; V was cut back by 7 bases and J by 4 bases. In DNA form, the CDR3 reads TGTGCCAGCAACATACCAGGGGGAGAGACCCAGTACTTC. Translated, it gives CASNIPGGETQYF.

This sequence joins TRBV29-1 and TRBJ2-7; D is possibly TRBD2 (5 bases). The V gene lost 3 bases and the J gene lost 6 bases, with 15 bases spanning the gap. Germline CDR1 SQVTM, CDR2 ANQGSEA. The CDR3 is made up of 13 amino acids. The CDR3 region is CSVDLTSLGEQYF. The CDR3 nucleotides are TGCAGCGTTGATTTAACGTCACTAGGCGAGCAGTACTTC.

This clone turned up a few times. The V call is TRBV7-2, the J call TRBJ2-1, with D unresolved. The V end was cut by 5 bases, the J end by 8 bases, with 13 bases between. Germline V gene data show CDR1 as SGHTA and CDR2 as FQGNSA. This CDR3 region has 13 residues. CDR3 residues: CASSTRNWYEQFF. As DNA, the CDR3 is TGTGCCAGCAGCACCCGCAACTGGTATGAGCAGTTCTTC.